This T cell receptor (beta chain) was retrieved from a study of blood T cell repertoires in COVID-19. Background on the study: Sample material is recorded as cDNA or gDNA derived from T cells, B-cell-depleted T cells, or PBMCs.

The CDR3 runs to 13 residues. Germline loops: CDR1 MNHEY, CDR2 SVGEGT. The germline V and J ends were trimmed by 5 bases and 3 bases, with 9 bases remaining between them. Original processing methods: Reference gene primers were amplified, and this amplification served to estimate nucleated cell counts. Data came from immunoSEQ multiplex PCR; TCRdb stores just in-frame clones and leaves some out. That table supplies the V and J calls and clone size; D and trimming were determined from the DNA. The repertoire holds 110,000 or so clones, with roughly 75% as singletons. The clonotype was recovered from a human donor in a cohort sampled during active or convalescent COVID-19. V usage is TRBV6-2 or TRBV6-3 and J usage is TRBJ2-3; D remains unclear. The sequenced material came from peripheral blood. CDR3 DNA: TGTGCCAGCAGTCAGCGTTTTACAGATACGCAGTATTTT. Protein: CASSQRFTDTQYF.